What follows are 21 T cell receptor beta chains derived from one specimen sequenced in a study of T cell responses to AZD1222 COVID-19 vaccine. Measured with immunoSEQ multiplex PCR; TCRdb has only the in-frame clones, and not every one. The sample comprises about 98,000 clones, 70% to 90% of which are singletons, and approximately 5% rests with the top ten. Sequenced here: peripheral blood, sampled on day 0 of AZD1222 vaccination. These receptors were obtained from an adult in good health.

Only one count was recorded for this clone. V and J are TRBV5-1 and TRBJ1-5; D is undetermined. V was trimmed by 4 bases and J by 4 bases, leaving 9 bases between them. The CDR3 is made up of 13 amino acids. The germline gives CDR1 SGHRS, CDR2 YFSETQ. CDR3 sequence reads: CASSADGNQPQHF. CDR3 nucleotides: TGCGCCAGCAGCGCCGACGGAAATCAGCCCCAGCATTTT.

The rearrangement uses TRBV19 and TRBJ1-2; TRBD1 agrees at 7 bases. Germline lookup yields CDR1 LNHDA and CDR2 SQIVND (reference sequence). CDR3 length: 13 residues. V trimming: 7 bases; J trimming: 6 bases; junction bases outside the gene matches: 8. DNA for the CDR3: TGTGCCAGTACCCCAGGGGACAGACATGGCTACACCTTC. Translated: CASTPGDRHGYTF. The whole variable domain, remainder taken from reference TRBV19 and TRBJ1-2, is DGGITQSPKYLFRKEGQNVTLSCEQNLNHDAMYWYRQDPGQGLRLIYYSQIVNDFQKGDIAEGYSVSREKKESFPLTVTSAQKNPTAFYLCASTPGDRHGYTFGSGTRLTVV.

In its sample, this clone was seen a few times. The V gene is TRBV29-1, the J gene TRBJ2-7; unclear D gene. V was clipped by 4 bases and J by 6 bases, with 13 bases between them. The V gene's germline CDR1 is SQVTM and CDR2 ANQGSEA. CDR3 length: 12 residues. The CDR3, as DNA: TGCAGCGTTGCCGGACCTTCGGGCGAGCAGTACTTC. It yields the protein CSVAGPSGEQYF.

The genes are TRBV6-5 and TRBJ1-1; D uncertain. The ends were cut back, 6 bases at V and 1 base at J, with 9 bases in the middle. Per the germline V gene, CDR1 is MNHEY and CDR2 is SVGAGI. The CDR3 runs to 13 residues. CDR3 sequence (DNA): TGTGCCAGCAGCAAGGCTCCGAACACTGAAGCTTTCTTT. As protein: CASSKAPNTEAFF.

The chain recombines TRBV7-2 with TRBJ2-5, with D perhaps matching TRBD2 (7 bases). The CDR3 contains 12 residues. V was pared by 9 bases and J by 5 bases, with 13 bases between. Germline V gene data show CDR1 as SGHTA and CDR2 as FQGNSA. The DNA for the CDR3 is TGTGCCAGTAGGCGGGGGCAGGAGACCCAGTACTTC. Residues: CASRRGQETQYF.

V gene TRBV4-3 combines with J gene TRBJ1-1, with D unresolved. V lost 0 bases and J lost 4, with 9 bases in between. The CDR3 sequence is 14 residues long. Germline lookup yields CDR1 LGHNA and CDR2 YSLEER. CDR3 residues: CASSQDTRSTEAFF. The CDR3 coding sequence is TGCGCCAGCAGCCAAGATACCCGGAGCACTGAAGCTTTCTTT.

The chain has TRBV28 and TRBJ1-5, with D tentatively TRBD1 (5 bases). The CDR3 is 16 residues long. The ends were cut back, 6 bases at V and 2 bases at J, with 17 bases in the middle. The germline V gene has CDR1 MDHEN and CDR2 SYDVKM. The CDR3, as DNA: TGTGCCAGCAGCCCTGGGACTCCGAGGGGCAATCAGCCCCAGCATTTT. Residues: CASSPGTPRGNQPQHF.

This clone has just a few counts. CDR3 DNA sequence: TGTGCCAGCAGCGGGCAGCTGAACACTGAAGCTTTCTTT. Its protein is CASSGQLNTEAFF. The V call is TRBV14, the J call TRBJ1-1; no reliable D call. The CDR3 sequence is 13 residues long. Trimming cost V 5 bases and J 0 bases, with 7 bases left between them. Germline CDR1 reads SGHDN; CDR2 reads FVKESK. The full variable domain, completed using reference TRBV14 and TRBJ1-1, is EAGVTQFPSHSVIEKGQTVTLRCDPISGHDNLYWYRRVMGKEIKFLLHFVKESKQDESGMPNNRFLAERTGGTYSTLKVQPAELEDSGVYFCASSGQLNTEAFFGQGTRLTVV.

The rearrangement joins TRBV7-3 to TRBJ2-1, with 7 bases fitting TRBD1. The CDR3 sequence is 13 residues long. CDR1 and CDR2 from the germline V gene are SGHTA and FQGTGA. Trimming cost V 5 bases and J 8 bases; bases outside gene matches: 6. CDR3 nucleotides: TGTGCCAGCAGCATGACAGGGCCGGATGAGCAGTTCTTC. Translating gives CASSMTGPDEQFF.

The gene calls are TRBV28 and TRBJ2-5; D is possibly TRBD1 or TRBD2 (5 bases each). CDR1 is MDHEN, CDR2 SYDVKM, per germline. Trimming pared 7 bases from V and 2 bases from J, leaving 11 bases between. This CDR3 is built from 13 residues. The CDR3 region has the DNA TGTGCCAGCACCCTCTGGGGGCAAGAGACCCAGTACTTC. Encoded protein: CASTLWGQETQYF.

This clone was detected only a few times. CDR3 sequence (DNA): TGTGCCAGCAGCCCAAGAGGTGGCACAGATACGCAGTATTTT. It encodes CASSPRGGTDTQYF. This chain links TRBV4-2 with TRBJ2-3, with unresolved D. V was shortened by 4 bases and J by 1 base, with 9 bases between the two germline ends. The CDR3 loop spans 14 amino acids. Germline-derived CDR1 and CDR2 are LGHNA and YNFKEQ.

The rearrangement links TRBV9 to TRBJ1-5, with no clear D. The CDR3 consists of 10 residues. Germline assignment: CDR1 SGDLS and CDR2 YYNGEE. The germline V and J ends were trimmed by 4 bases and 8 bases, with 4 bases remaining between them. CDR3 loop: CASSPKPQHF. CDR3 sequence (DNA): TGTGCCAGCAGCCCCAAGCCCCAGCATTTT.

The chain recombines TRBV10-3 with TRBJ2-1, with 7 bases matching TRBD1. Unmatched junction bases numbered 8, after V lost 2 bases and J lost 10 bases. The CDR3 is 14 amino acids. The germline CDR1 and CDR2 sequences are ENHRY and SYGVKD. Here the CDR3 reads CAISERGPEDEQFF. CDR3 DNA: TGTGCCATCAGTGAGAGGGGGCCCGAGGACGAGCAGTTCTTC.

V and J are TRBV5-1 and TRBJ2-5; 8 nucleotides align to TRBD2. The CDR3 loop spans 15 amino acids. The V and J ends lost 4 bases and 1 base, in that order; junction bases with no gene match: 6. CDR1 and CDR2 (germline): SGHRS, YFSETQ. The CDR3: CASSISGNTQETQYF. The CDR3 region has the DNA TGCGCCAGCAGCATTAGCGGGAACACCCAAGAGACCCAGTACTTC.

V usage is TRBV15 and J usage is TRBJ2-1; D uncertain. This CDR3 contains 14 residues. Deletions cut 6 bases from V and 6 bases from J, with 15 bases between. Germline V gene data show CDR1 as LNHNV and CDR2 as YYDKDF (reference sequence). The CDR3 DNA follows: TGTGCCACCAGGGAAGAACTTGGGGTCAATGAGCAGTTCTTC. Encoded protein: CATREELGVNEQFF.

This clone came up once. The genes are TRBV28 and TRBJ2-3; 11 bases agree with TRBD2. The CDR3 runs to 16 residues. The germline V gene has CDR1 MDHEN and CDR2 SYDVKM. The junction had 2 bases not matched to a gene; V was cut back by 1 base and J by 2 bases. The CDR3 protein is CASSLLGLAATDTQYF. DNA for the CDR3: TGTGCCAGCAGTTTATTGGGACTAGCGGCCACAGATACGCAGTATTTT.

V is TRBV2 and J is TRBJ2-5; D is ambiguous. Trimming took 3 bases from V and 7 from J, leaving 12 bases between them. CDR1 is SNHLY, CDR2 FYNNEI, per germline. The length of the CDR3 is 13 residues. Here the CDR3 reads CASSEATRGTQYF. In DNA form, the CDR3 reads TGTGCCAGCAGTGAGGCGACTCGAGGGACCCAGTACTTC.

V usage is TRBV4-1 and J usage is TRBJ1-5; possible D gene TRBD1, 6 bases. V was trimmed by 0 bases and J by 4 bases, leaving 13 bases between them. Per the germline V gene, CDR1 is MGHRA and CDR2 is YSYEKL. The CDR3 length is 16 residues. As DNA, the CDR3 is TGCGCCAGCAGCCAAGAGGGTGGGGGGCCTAATCAGCCCCAGCATTTT. Translated: CASSQEGGGPNQPQHF.

The rearrangement joins TRBV7-8 to TRBJ2-7, with 9 bases aligning to TRBD1. V trimming: 5 bases; J trimming: 3 bases; junction bases outside the gene matches: 8. CDR3 length equals 15 residues. Germline CDR1 SGHVS, CDR2 FQNEAQ. Here the CDR3 DNA reads TGTGCCAGCAGCAGAACAGGGGGCGCGATCTACGAGCAGTACTTC. It specifies CASSRTGGAIYEQYF.

Only a few counts were recorded for this clone. The chain combines TRBV10-3 with TRBJ2-7; no clear D gene. The length of the CDR3 is 16 residues. CDR1 ENHRY and CDR2 SYGVKD come from the germline V gene. The germline V and J ends were trimmed by 0 bases and 3 bases, with 15 bases remaining between them. The CDR3 DNA reads as TGTGCCATCAGTGAGTCTAAGGGTATAATTAACTACGAGCAGTACTTC. It translates to CAISESKGIINYEQYF.

V gene TRBV27 combines with J gene TRBJ1-2, with a weak D call TRBD1 (5 bases). Germline-derived CDR1 and CDR2 are MNHEY and SMNVEV (reference sequence). The V end lost 0 bases, the J end lost 5 bases, and 10 bases lay between the germline ends. CDR3 length: 14 amino acids. The CDR3 nucleotides are TGTGCCAGCAGTTTATCCGGGGCCGGGTATGGCTACACCTTC. It encodes CASSLSGAGYGYTF.